What follows are 9 T cell receptor beta chains derived from one specimen sequenced in a study of shared clonotypes between healthy human individuals. Sequenced by immunoSEQ multiplex PCR; TCRdb stores in-frame clones only, minus some. The sample includes some 680,000 clones, more than 70% of them seen just once. The sample comprised memory CD4+ T cells sorted from blood. Subset specified: CD45RA-negative fraction. These receptors were collected from a woman under 40 in good health.

The chain carries TRBV7-9 and TRBJ2-7; D possibly corresponds to TRBD2 (5 bases). Germline loops: CDR1 SEHNR, CDR2 FQNEAQ (reference sequence). V was shortened by 4 bases and J by 2 bases, with 15 bases between the two germline ends. The CDR3 runs 15 residues. The CDR3 protein is CASSSFATGTYEQYF. Here the CDR3 DNA reads TGTGCCAGCAGCTCCTTCGCGACGGGGACCTACGAGCAGTACTTC.

This chain joins TRBV19 and TRBJ1-4; 10 bases map to TRBD1. Trimming removed 3 bases from V and 8 bases from J; junction bases left unmatched: 3. The CDR3 spans 14 residues. Germline V gene data show CDR1 as LNHDA and CDR2 as SQIVND (reference sequence). CDR3 amino acids: CASSIDRGREKLFF. Here the CDR3 DNA reads TGTGCCAGTAGTATCGACAGGGGGCGAGAAAAACTGTTTTTT.

The rearrangement links TRBV28 to TRBJ1-2, with TRBD1 matching over 7 bases. V shed 4 bases and J 13 bases; nucleotides not matched to a gene: 6. This CDR3 comprises 11 residues. The germline gives CDR1 MDHEN, CDR2 SYDVKM. CDR3 amino acids: CASSSDRVRTF. The CDR3, as DNA: TGTGCCAGCAGTTCCGACAGGGTGCGCACCTTC.

This clone has ten or more counts. The genes are TRBV18 and TRBJ2-5; 7 bases match TRBD1. Per germline, CDR1 KGHSH and CDR2 LQKENI. This CDR3 is 16 amino acids long. With 1 base clipped from V and 4 bases from J, the junction kept 9 bases outside the gene matches. This CDR3 is CASSPQGALNRETQYF. The CDR3 DNA follows: TGTGCCAGCTCACCACAGGGGGCGTTGAATCGAGAGACCCAGTACTTC.

This chain connects TRBV5-1 to TRBJ2-7, with D maybe TRBD2 (5 bases). Trimming took off 0 bases at V and 3 bases at J, with 13 bases between the two ends. CDR1 is SGHRS, CDR2 YFSETQ, per germline. The CDR3 extends over 15 amino acids. Here the CDR3 reads CASSLEAGGGYEQYF. The CDR3 region has the DNA TGCGCCAGCAGCTTGGAGGCAGGAGGAGGCTACGAGCAGTACTTC.

This clone has a single count. The chain has TRBV18 and TRBJ1-5; tentative D call: TRBD1 (5 bases). The V end lost 4 bases, the J end lost 3 bases, and 10 bases lay between the germline ends. This CDR3 comprises 14 residues. CDR1 is KGHSH, CDR2 LQKENI, per germline. CDR3 in amino acids: CASSLRQTNQPQHF. The CDR3 DNA is TGTGCCAGCTCACTCCGACAGACCAATCAGCCCCAGCATTTT.

This clone appeared a few times. This sample includes further DNA sequences coding for the same CDR3. The genes are TRBV28 and TRBJ1-2; D is unresolved. The length of the CDR3 is 11 residues. CDR1 is MDHEN, CDR2 SYDVKM, per germline. The V end was cut by 5 bases, the J end by 5 bases, with 6 bases between. For the CDR3, the DNA is TGTGCCAGCAGTCTTAATTATGGCTACACCTTC. The encoded protein is CASSLNYGYTF.

Remarks on this clone: It is unclear where the CDR3 begins or ends on the DNA, so no DNA is shown, and the CDR3 is as TCRdb lists it. This rearrangement joins TRBV12-2 to TRBJ2-7; the D call in the table, TRBD1, was not verified against the DNA. TRBV12-2 counts as a pseudogene. The CDR3 spans 22 amino acids, including both terminal residues. The CDR3 reads CASRSREQGRYVCGTASYEQYF.

The chain links TRBV5-1 to TRBJ1-1, with 9 bases that match TRBD1. Trimming at V came to 2 bases and at J to 11 bases, leaving 1 base not matched to a gene. CDR1 is SGHRS, CDR2 YFSETQ, per germline. This CDR3 region has 11 residues. Here the CDR3 DNA reads TGCGCCAGCAGCTTACAGGGGGCGGCTTTCTTT. It is translated as CASSLQGAAFF.